These 32 T cell receptor beta chains share one sample of origin, sequenced in a study of blood T cell repertoires in COVID-19. Repertoires were generated with immunoSEQ multiplex PCR, while TCRdb's copy carries only in-frame clones and drops some. The sample has approximately 200,000 clones, around nine tenths seen once. The specimen was PBMCs or T cells enriched from blood (not recorded which). These receptor sequences come from a man younger than 40 in a cohort exposed to, infected with or recovered from COVID-19 (not recorded which).

The V and J genes are TRBV5-1 and TRBJ2-3, with 9 bases aligning to TRBD1. Germline loops: CDR1 SGHRS, CDR2 YFSETQ. Losses at the gene ends were 4 bases for V and 0 bases for J; bases not matched to a gene: 3. The CDR3 contains 15 residues. The CDR3 is CASSGGQGSTDTQYF. CDR3 bases: TGCGCCAGCAGCGGGGGACAGGGAAGCACAGATACGCAGTATTTT.

V and J are TRBV4-3 and TRBJ1-2; 8 positions match TRBD1. Trimming cost V 2 bases and J 4 bases; bases outside gene matches: 6. This CDR3 region has 15 residues. Germline CDR1 reads LGHNA; CDR2 reads YSLEER. The CDR3 region has the DNA TGCGCCAGCAGCCAATCGTGGACAGGGACCTATGGCTACACCTTC. Protein: CASSQSWTGTYGYTF.

Of note for this clone: The sample contains more than one DNA sequence encoding this CDR3. V gene TRBV5-4 combines with J gene TRBJ1-1; no firm D call. Germline V lookup: CDR1 SGHNT, CDR2 YYREEE (reference sequence). The length of the CDR3 is 11 residues. Trimming shortened V by 4 bases and J by 8 bases, and 9 bases separated the two germline ends. The CDR3 nucleotides read TGTGCCAGCAGCCTGGCAGGAGAAGCTTTCTTT. Translated: CASSLAGEAFF.

The chain combines TRBV9 with TRBJ2-1, with D hard to call. Trimming removed 0 bases at V and 1 base at J, with 8 bases between. The CDR3 spans 15 residues. Germline CDR1 reads SGDLS; CDR2 reads YYNGEE. CDR3 nucleotide sequence: TGTGCCAGCAGCGTAGCCTCGCAGTCCTACAATGAGCAGTTCTTC. Amino acids: CASSVASQSYNEQFF.

The chain uses TRBV5-1 and TRBJ2-6; D not certain. The CDR3 covers 15 residues. Looked up from germline, CDR1 is SGHRS and CDR2 is YFSETQ. V gave up 2 bases and J gave up 0 bases, with 6 bases separating them. CDR3 nucleotide sequence: TGCGCCAGCAGCTTACAAATCTCTGGGGCCAACGTCCTGACTTTC. Translated, it gives CASSLQISGANVLTF.

The chain uses TRBV28 and TRBJ1-5; 7 nucleotides match TRBD1. Germline-derived CDR1 and CDR2 are MDHEN and SYDVKM. V trimming: 4 bases; J trimming: 7 bases; junction bases outside the gene matches: 7. There are 14 residues in the CDR3. CDR3 coding DNA: TGTGCCAGCAGTTCTCGACAGGGAATACAGCCCCAGCATTTT. It codes for CASSSRQGIQPQHF.

This sequence joins TRBV9 and TRBJ2-3, with 10 bases aligning to TRBD1. Germline assignment: CDR1 SGDLS and CDR2 YYNGEE. With 4 bases clipped from V and 3 bases from J, the junction kept 8 bases outside the gene matches. The CDR3 consists of 16 residues. CDR3 DNA sequence: TGTGCCAGCAGCCCCCGGTGGACAGGGGGGACAGATACGCAGTATTTT. Its translation is CASSPRWTGGTDTQYF.

This clone appeared once. The chain recombines TRBV7-3 with TRBJ2-1; 15 bases align to TRBD2. Germline trimming cut 5 bases from V and 5 bases from J; bases unmatched to any gene: 13. CDR3 size: 19 residues. Germline CDR1 SGHTA, CDR2 FQGTGA. In nucleotides, the CDR3 is TGTGCCAGCAGCCTCCGACCGGGACTAGCGGGAGGTCGGGACAATGAGCAGTTCTTC. This sequence encodes CASSLRPGLAGGRDNEQFF.

The chain combines TRBV11-2 with TRBJ1-2; possible D gene TRBD1, 6 bases. The CDR3 runs 17 residues. V lost 3 bases to trimming and J lost 3 bases, with 20 bases between them. Germline CDR1 is SGHAT and CDR2 is FQNNGV. The chain's CDR3 is CASSLGAGRGADYGYTF. CDR3 bases: TGTGCCAGCAGCTTGGGGGCTGGGAGGGGGGCGGACTATGGCTACACCTTC.

The chain links TRBV28 to TRBJ2-7; 12 bases map to TRBD2. V lost 4 bases to trimming and J lost 4 bases; unmatched junction nucleotides: 8. CDR1 is MDHEN and CDR2 is SYDVKM in the germline V gene. The CDR3 length is 16 residues. CDR3 sequence: CASSSWSTSGSYEQYF. In DNA form, the CDR3 reads TGTGCCAGCAGTTCGTGGTCGACTAGCGGGAGTTACGAGCAGTACTTC.

This clone was detected only a few times. The chain combines TRBV7-2 with TRBJ2-1; D is possibly TRBD1 (6 bases). Germline V lookup: CDR1 SGHTA, CDR2 FQGNSA. V lost 2 bases to trimming and J lost 5 bases, with 13 bases between them. There are 15 residues in the CDR3. CDR3 in amino acids: CASSLQGRANNEQFF. CDR3 sequence (DNA): TGTGCCAGCAGCTTACAGGGGCGGGCGAACAATGAGCAGTTCTTC. The whole variable domain, remainder taken from reference TRBV7-2 and TRBJ2-1, is GAGVSQSPSNKVTEKGKDVELRCDPISGHTALYWYRQSLGQGLEFLIYFQGNSAPDKSGLPSDRFSAERTGGSVSTLTIQRTQQEDSAVYLCASSLQGRANNEQFFGPGTRLTVL.

CDR3 coding DNA: TGTGCCAGCAGTTACTCTATAAGGACGGGATTCTCCTACGAGCAGTACTTC. Protein sequence: CASSYSIRTGFSYEQYF. The chain combines TRBV6-2 or TRBV6-3 with TRBJ2-7, with a weak D call TRBD2 (5 bases). Looked up from germline, CDR1 is MNHEY and CDR2 is SVGEGT. V was shortened by 0 bases and J by 0 bases, with 15 bases between the two germline ends. The CDR3 runs 17 residues.

The rearrangement uses TRBV7-2 and TRBJ2-1; D possibly corresponds to TRBD2 (5 bases). CDR1 SGHTA and CDR2 FQGNSA come from the germline V gene. V gave up 2 bases and J gave up 9 bases, with 14 bases separating them. The CDR3 totals 14 residues. The CDR3 DNA follows: TGTGCCAGCAGCTTAAGTGGGAGCGTGGGTGAGCAGTTCTTC. The encoded protein is CASSLSGSVGEQFF.

V usage is TRBV1 and J usage is TRBJ2-4; TRBD2 is the table's D call, not checked against the DNA. TRBV1 is reported as a pseudogene. This CDR3 is 15 amino acids long. CDR3 amino acids: CTSSATRVRKNIQYF. The CDR3 nucleotides read TGCACCAGCAGCGCTACGAGGGTTCGCAAAAACATTCAGTACTTC.

This clone was detected only once. The CDR3 loop is CASRLALWGTSTDEQFF. CDR3 DNA: TGTGCAAGTCGCTTAGCGCTATGGGGGACTAGTACAGATGAGCAGTTCTTC. The chain carries TRBV12-2 and TRBJ2-1; TRBD2 reflects the table's D call only, with no check against the DNA. TRBV12-2 is shown as a pseudogene. The CDR3 runs 17 residues.

The V call is TRBV28, the J call TRBJ2-7; 11 nucleotides agree with TRBD1. CDR3 length equals 18 residues. Unmatched junction bases numbered 16, after V lost 6 bases and J lost 3 bases. Per germline, CDR1 MDHEN and CDR2 SYDVKM. DNA for the CDR3: TGTGCCAGCAGCCACGGGACAGGGGGAATCGGCGGGGACTACGAGCAGTACTTC. It translates to CASSHGTGGIGGDYEQYF.

The rearrangement links TRBV2 to TRBJ2-2, with 10 bases lining up with TRBD2. The CDR3 is 17 residues long. Germline V CDR1 and CDR2: SNHLY, FYNNEI. V gave up 1 base and J gave up 4 bases; unmatched junction bases: 6. The CDR3 DNA follows: TGTGCCAGCAGTGAAGGGAGGCTAGCGGGAGCCACCGGGGAGCTGTTTTTT. Its translation is CASSEGRLAGATGELFF.

The V and J genes are TRBV6-1 and TRBJ1-3; 10 bases are a match to TRBD1. Per germline, CDR1 MNHNS and CDR2 SASEGT. This CDR3 region has 14 residues. V shed 1 base and J 16 bases; nucleotides not matched to a gene: 10. CDR3: CASSEVSGTGVFYF. DNA for the CDR3: TGTGCCAGCAGTGAAGTATCAGGGACAGGGGTCTTTTATTTT.

This clone was detected once. V gene TRBV12-3 or TRBV12-4 combines with J gene TRBJ1-1; D is uncertain. CDR3 length: 12 amino acids. Deletions cut 0 bases from V and 7 bases from J, with 6 bases between. DNA for the CDR3: TGTGCCAGCAGTTTAGCGCGAGTTGAAGCTTTCTTT. Translating gives CASSLARVEAFF.

The chain employs TRBV5-5 and TRBJ2-1; TRBD2 agrees at 12 bases. The CDR3 has 15 residues. V shed 4 bases, J shed 7 bases, and the junction held 6 bases outside the gene matches. Germline lookup yields CDR1 SGHKS and CDR2 YYEKEE (reference sequence). The CDR3 region has the DNA TGTGCCAGCAGCCAACTAGCGGGAGGACGGAATGAGCAGTTCTTC. Encoded protein: CASSQLAGGRNEQFF.

The chain links TRBV7-9 to TRBJ1-2; 9 bases are a match to TRBD1. Per germline, CDR1 SEHNR and CDR2 FQNEAQ (reference sequence). There are 14 residues in the CDR3. V was clipped by 3 bases and J by 3 bases; unmatched bases: 2. As DNA, the CDR3 is TGTGCCAGCAGCTTCCGGACAGGGGACTATGGCTACACCTTC. This encodes CASSFRTGDYGYTF.

This chain joins TRBV24-1 and TRBJ2-7; 8 nucleotides line up with TRBD2. CDR1 and CDR2 (germline): KGHDR, SFDVKD. The CDR3 sequence is 15 residues long. Trimming cost V 5 bases and J 2 bases; bases outside gene matches: 7. CDR3 nucleotides: TGTGCCACCAGTGCAGGAGCGGGAGCCCCCTACGAGCAGTACTTC. Residues: CATSAGAGAPYEQYF.

V is TRBV6-6 and J is TRBJ2-7; tentative D call: TRBD1 (5 bases). Germline loops: CDR1 MNHNY, CDR2 SVGAGI (reference sequence). Trimming left V 7 bases short and J 2 bases short, with 6 bases between. The CDR3 has 11 amino acids. Here the CDR3 DNA reads TGTGCCAGCATGACAGCCTACGAGCAGTACTTC. Translated: CASMTAYEQYF.

The chain has TRBV29-1 and TRBJ1-1, with a tentative D call TRBD1 (6 bases). Per the germline V gene, CDR1 is SQVTM and CDR2 is ANQGSEA. The CDR3 is made up of 14 amino acids. The germline V and J ends were trimmed by 6 bases and 0 bases, with 14 bases remaining between them. For the CDR3, the DNA is TGCAGCGTCAACTGGCCAGGGGTGAACACTGAAGCTTTCTTT. Amino acid sequence: CSVNWPGVNTEAFF.

The J gene is TRBJ2-7, the V gene TRBV5-6; 10 positions agree with TRBD2. Trimming cost V 3 bases and J 6 bases; bases outside gene matches: 9. CDR1 is SGHDT, CDR2 YYEEEE, per germline. This CDR3 contains 15 residues. The CDR3 is CASSSPSGRMGEQYF. In DNA, the CDR3 is TGTGCCAGCAGCTCGCCTAGCGGGAGAATGGGCGAGCAGTACTTC.

V and J are TRBV6-5 and TRBJ1-3; weak D call: TRBD1 (6 bases). V was trimmed by 2 bases and J by 1 base, leaving 12 bases between them. The CDR3 runs 16 residues. CDR1 is MNHEY, CDR2 SVGAGI, per germline. The CDR3, as DNA: TGTGCCAGCAGTTACGAGGGACATTTATCTGGAAACACCATATATTTT. Translating gives CASSYEGHLSGNTIYF.

The chain has TRBV10-3 and TRBJ2-7; tentative D call: TRBD2 (6 bases). The V end lost 4 bases, the J end lost 6 bases, and 10 bases lay between the germline ends. This CDR3 is 12 amino acids long. CDR1 and CDR2 from the germline V gene are ENHRY and SYGVKD. The CDR3 sequence is CAISGGGSEQYF. CDR3 coding DNA: TGTGCCATCAGTGGTGGGGGGAGCGAGCAGTACTTC.

The V gene is TRBV28, the J gene TRBJ2-2, with TRBD1 as a possible D gene (6 bases). The CDR3 is 12 amino acids. Trimming cost V 11 bases and J 5 bases, with 12 bases left between them. Germline V gene data show CDR1 as MDHEN and CDR2 as SYDVKM. The DNA for the CDR3 is TGTGCCGCGGCTAGGGGGACCGGGGAGCTGTTTTTT. Translating it yields CAAARGTGELFF.

The chain has TRBV28 and TRBJ2-5; D might be TRBD1 (6 bases). The CDR3 length is 14 residues. Trimming cost V 7 bases and J 9 bases, with 21 bases left between them. The germline gives CDR1 MDHEN, CDR2 SYDVKM. The CDR3 nucleotides read TGTGCCAGCACCTCGGCTGGGACACCTCAGTCCCAGTACTTC. Protein sequence: CASTSAGTPQSQYF. Drawing the rest from reference TRBV28 and TRBJ2-5, the complete variable domain is DVKVTQSSRYLVKRTGEKVFLECVQDMDHENMFWYRQDPGLGLRLIYFSYDVKMKEKGDIPEGYSVSREKKERFSLILESASTNQTSMYLCASTSAGTPQSQYFGPGTRLLVL.

This chain connects TRBV5-1 to TRBJ1-3; 9 bases map to TRBD1. V lost 3 bases to trimming and J lost 1 base; unmatched junction nucleotides: 5. From germline, CDR1 is SGHRS and CDR2 YFSETQ. The CDR3 sequence is 16 residues long. The DNA for the CDR3 is TGCGCCAGCAGCTCGGCACAGGGGGCATCTGGAAACACCATATATTTT. It encodes CASSSAQGASGNTIYF.

The chain couples TRBV27 to TRBJ2-2; 9 positions match TRBD2. Germline CDR1 reads MNHEY; CDR2 reads SMNVEV (reference sequence). The CDR3 extends over 16 amino acids. V shed 8 bases, J shed 4 bases, and the junction held 11 bases outside the gene matches. The CDR3 DNA is TGTGCCAGCCGAGCGGGACTAGCCCCGCGCACCGGGGAGCTGTTTTTT. This sequence encodes CASRAGLAPRTGELFF.

The V call is TRBV6-5, the J call TRBJ2-7; 8 bases are a match to TRBD1. Germline V CDR1 and CDR2: MNHEY, SVGAGI. J lost 0 bases, V lost 5 bases, and 3 bases had no gene match. The CDR3 contains 14 residues. Here the CDR3 reads CASSTGQGSYEQYF. The CDR3, as DNA: TGTGCCAGCAGTACCGGACAGGGCTCCTACGAGCAGTACTTC.